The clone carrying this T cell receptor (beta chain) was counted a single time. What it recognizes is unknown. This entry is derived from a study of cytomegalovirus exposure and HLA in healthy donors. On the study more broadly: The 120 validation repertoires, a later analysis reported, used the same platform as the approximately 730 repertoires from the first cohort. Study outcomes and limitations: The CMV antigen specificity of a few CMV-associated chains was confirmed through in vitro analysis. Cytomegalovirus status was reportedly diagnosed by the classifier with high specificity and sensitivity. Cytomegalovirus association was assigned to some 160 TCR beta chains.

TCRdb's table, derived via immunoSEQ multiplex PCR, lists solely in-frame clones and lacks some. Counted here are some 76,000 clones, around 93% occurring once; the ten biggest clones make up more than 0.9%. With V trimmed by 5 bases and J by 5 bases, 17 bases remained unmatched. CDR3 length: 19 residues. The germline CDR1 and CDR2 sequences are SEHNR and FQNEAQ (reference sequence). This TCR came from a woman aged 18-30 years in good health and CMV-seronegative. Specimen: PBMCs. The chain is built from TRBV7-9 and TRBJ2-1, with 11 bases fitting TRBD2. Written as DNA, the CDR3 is TGTGCCAGCAGCCAAACATCTACAAGCGGGACTAGCGGAAACAATGAGCAGTTCTTC. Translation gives CASSQTSTSGTSGNNEQFF.